This is a list of T cell receptor beta chains from one sample in a study of PD-1 blockade in classical Hodgkin lymphoma. Method: immunoSEQ multiplex PCR; TCRdb's copy keeps in-frame clones and lacks some. The sample has nearly 25,000 clones, 80% to 85% seen once. The sequenced sample was CD4+ T cells from blood, obtained at baseline. These receptors all come from a human donor with classical Hodgkin lymphoma. Both conserved end residues are part of each CDR3. Fields, in order: D gene, clone size, J gene, V gene, CDR3 protein, CDR3 DNA. D genes are given only for firm matches. Clone size is not always given. Where it is, it says once, few, many or a class for expanded clones.

NA NA TRBJ2-7 TRBV7-2 CASSLSRLGNEQYF TGTGCCAGCAGCTTGAGCCGTCTGGGGAACGAGCAGTACTTC
NA NA TRBJ1-2 TRBV30 CAWSPQDHYTF TGTGCCTGGAGTCCCCAGGACCACTACACCTTC
TRBD2 NA TRBJ2-5 TRBV4-1 CASSQEWGLAGIYHQETQYF TGCGCCAGCAGCCAAGAATGGGGACTAGCGGGCATTTATCATCAAGAGACCCAGTACTTC
NA few TRBJ2-1 TRBV4-3 CASREGRSSYNEQFF TGCGCCAGCAGGGAGGGGCGGAGCTCCTACAATGAGCAGTTCTTC
NA NA TRBJ1-1 TRBV5-1 CASSLNTEAFF TGCGCCAGCAGCTTGAACACTGAAGCTTTCTTT
NA NA TRBJ1-2 TRBV5-8 CASSWGTAYYTF TGTGCCAGCAGCTGGGGGACGGCCTACTACACCTTC
NA NA TRBJ1-6 TRBV5-1 CASQLGGDSPLHF TGCGCCAGCCAATTGGGCGGGGATTCACCCCTCCACTTT
NA once TRBJ1-2 TRBV6-6 CASSYSNSDYGYTF TGTGCCAGCAGTTACTCGAATAGTGACTATGGCTACACCTTC
NA NA TRBJ2-7 TRBV13 CASSLGGGYEQYF TGTGCCAGCAGCTTAGGAGGGGGTTACGAGCAGTACTTC
NA NA TRBJ1-1 TRBV2 CASSLQGDTEAFF TGTGCCAGCAGCTTACAGGGAGACACTGAAGCTTTCTTT
NA NA TRBJ1-1 TRBV7-9 CASSLTGRDTEAFF TGTGCCAGCAGCTTGACGGGAAGGGACACTGAAGCTTTCTTT
NA NA TRBJ1-2 TRBV7-2 CASSVDSSQASNYGYTF TGTGCCAGCAGCGTGGACAGTTCGCAGGCTTCTAACTATGGCTACACCTTC
TRBD2 NA TRBJ2-4 TRBV6-5 CASSSRGGVQNIQYF TGTGCCAGCAGTTCCCGGGGGGGCGTTCAAAACATTCAGTACTTC
TRBD1 NA TRBJ2-1 TRBV5-1 CASSLAGGTGGLGEQFF TGCGCCAGCAGCTTGGCTGGAGGGACAGGGGGCTTGGGTGAGCAGTTCTTC
NA NA TRBJ1-1 TRBV7-9 CASSLGVSGGTEAFF TGTGCCAGCAGCTTAGGGGTTAGTGGCGGCACTGAAGCTTTCTTT
TRBD1 few TRBJ1-2 TRBV15 CATSRRTGESHGYTF TGTGCCACCAGCAGACGGACAGGGGAATCGCATGGCTACACCTTC
TRBD1 NA TRBJ1-2 TRBV27 CASTRQGSYGYTF TGTGCCAGCACCAGACAGGGGTCGTATGGCTACACCTTC
TRBD1 once TRBJ1-1 TRBV30 CAWSVQGRGTGRNTEAFF TGTGCCTGGAGTGTACAAGGTAGGGGGACAGGACGGAACACTGAAGCTTTCTTT
TRBD1 NA TRBJ2-1 TRBV19 CASSTLTGGLTFF TGTGCCAGTAGTACCTTGACAGGGGGCCTTACGTTCTTC
NA once TRBJ2-7 TRBV4-2 CASSHPSLPSAGASYEQYF TGTGCCAGCAGCCATCCCTCCTTACCGTCGGCGGGGGCCTCCTACGAGCAGTACTTC
NA medium-sized TRBJ1-6 TRBV9 CASSVGLDNSPLHF TGTGCCAGCAGCGTAGGACTTGATAATTCACCCCTCCACTTT
TRBD1 few TRBJ1-2 TRBV2 CASSLQGAGYGYTF TGTGCCAGCAGTTTACAGGGGGCTGGCTATGGCTACACCTTC
NA NA TRBJ1-2 TRBV5-4 CASSLGGTNYGYTF TGTGCCAGCAGCTTGGGCGGAACTAACTATGGCTACACCTTC
NA few TRBJ2-7 TRBV7-3 CASSSTPGLAEQYF TGTGCCAGCAGCTCAACGCCCGGCCTCGCAGAGCAGTACTTC
TRBD1 NA TRBJ1-3 TRBV12-5 CASGLAPGTGGKRGNTIYF TGTGCTAGTGGTTTGGCTCCCGGGACAGGGGGCAAGCGAGGAAACACCATATATTTT
NA few TRBJ1-6 TRBV19 CASSIGTSGTYNSPLHF TGTGCCAGTAGTATTGGGACCTCGGGCACCTATAATTCACCCCTCCACTTT
NA NA TRBJ1-3 TRBV7-2 CASSSQGQGNTIYF TGTGCCAGCAGCTCCCAGGGGCAGGGAAACACCATATATTTT
TRBD1 NA TRBJ2-2 TRBV7-2 CASSFQQGTGELFF TGTGCCAGCAGCTTCCAACAGGGGACCGGGGAGCTGTTTTTT
NA NA TRBJ1-1 TRBV4-2 CASSQERNLRGRFAEAFF TGTGCCAGCAGCCAAGAGAGAAACCTTCGAGGGAGGTTCGCTGAAGCTTTCTTT
NA few TRBJ1-6 TRBV7-2 CASSLEYSRARYIHSPLHF TGTGCCAGCAGCTTAGAATATTCCAGGGCGCGTTATATTCATTCACCCCTCCACTTT
NA NA TRBJ1-3 TRBV2 CASRWDTRGNTIYF TGTGCCAGCAGATGGGACACTCGGGGAAACACCATATATTTT
TRBD1 NA TRBJ1-5 TRBV19 CASSIPGQGGAEPQHF TGTGCCAGTAGTATACCCGGACAGGGAGGTGCTGAGCCCCAGCATTTT
NA NA TRBJ1-3 TRBV29-1 CSVEGPGGNTIYF TGCAGCGTTGAGGGCCCTGGGGGAAACACCATATATTTT
NA NA TRBJ2-3 TRBV5-1 CASSSLQGRTDTQYF TGCGCCAGCAGCTCGCTCCAGGGGCGGACAGATACGCAGTATTTT
TRBD2 few TRBJ2-3 TRBV7-7 CASSLGGGAADTQYF TGTGCCAGCAGCTTAGGCGGGGGGGCCGCAGATACGCAGTATTTT
TRBD1 NA TRBJ1-2 TRBV2 CASSPDRGLYGYTF TGTGCCAGCAGTCCAGACAGGGGGCTCTATGGCTACACCTTC
NA NA TRBJ1-5 TRBV9 CASSVVRQLQPQHF TGTGCCAGCAGCGTAGTTCGGCAATTACAGCCCCAGCATTTT
NA NA TRBJ1-4 TRBV4-2 CASSQPKGGNEKLFF TGTGCCAGCAGCCAACCGAAGGGGGGGAATGAAAAACTGTTTTTT
NA NA TRBJ1-6 TRBV2 CASSEETSNSPLHF TGTGCCAGCAGTGAAGAGACGTCAAATTCACCCCTCCACTTT
NA NA TRBJ2-2 TRBV11-3 CASSPQTTGELFF TGTGCCAGCAGCCCTCAGACCACCGGGGAGCTGTTTTTT
NA once TRBJ2-3 TRBV2 CASSGLADTQYF TGTGCCAGCAGTGGCCTAGCGGATACGCAGTATTTT
NA few TRBJ1-2 TRBV6-5 CASTRERAYGYTF TGTGCCAGCACCCGGGAGAGGGCCTATGGCTACACCTTC